Shown below are 12 T cell receptor beta chains from a single sample sequenced in a study of CD8 T cells in Susac syndrome. When the RNA was reverse transcribed, random hexamers were used with an input of roughly 0.45 to 1 ug. TCRdb ran MiXCR on the immunoSEQ multiplex PCR reads and lists one entry per CDR3 protein. The sample consists of 150,000 to 200,000 distinct CDR3 sequences, approximately 96% of them appearing once. The material sequenced was CD4+ T cells from PBMCs. These TCRs come from a human donor in good health.

V is TRBV15 and J is TRBJ2-5, with D tentatively TRBD1 or TRBD2 (5 bases each). The CDR3 runs to 15 residues. The germline V and J ends were trimmed by 5 bases and 2 bases, with 15 bases remaining between them. Germline V CDR1 and CDR2: LNHNV, YYDKDF (reference sequence). The CDR3 DNA follows: TGTGCCACCAGCGGATACTCCGAGGGGCAAGAGACCCAGTACTTC. Its translation is CATSGYSEGQETQYF.

V and J are TRBV29-1 and TRBJ1-1, with D unclear. The V end was cut by 4 bases, the J end by 3 bases, with 12 bases between. This CDR3 spans 13 amino acids. The germline CDR1 and CDR2 sequences are SQVTM and ANQGSEA. This CDR3 is CSVAGRAHTEAFF. CDR3 DNA: TGCAGCGTTGCGGGTAGGGCCCACACTGAAGCTTTCTTT.

The chain joins TRBV19 to TRBJ1-2, with D possibly TRBD1 on 6 matching bases. Germline values: CDR1 LNHDA, CDR2 SQIVND (reference sequence). The ends were cut back, 1 base at V and 10 bases at J, with 13 bases in the middle. The CDR3 length is 13 residues. DNA for the CDR3: TGTGCCAGTAGTATAGGGACAGTTCCGTCCTACACCTTC. Its protein is CASSIGTVPSYTF.

Here the CDR3 reads CSVDRTGWNYGYTF. The CDR3 bases are TGCAGCGTGGATCGGACAGGTTGGAACTATGGCTACACCTTC. The V call is TRBV29-1, the J call TRBJ1-2; 7 bases line up with TRBD1. V lost 6 bases, J lost 2 bases, and 9 bases stayed unmatched. Germline V lookup: CDR1 SQVTM, CDR2 ANQGSEA. The CDR3 extends over 14 amino acids.

The chain joins TRBV7-9 to TRBJ2-7; D is uncertain. The CDR3 is 12 residues long. Germline V CDR1 and CDR2: SEHNR, FQNEAQ (reference sequence). Trimming stripped 4 bases from V and 8 bases from J, with 12 bases between. CDR3 amino acids: CASSSFLAKQYF. Written as DNA, the CDR3 is TGTGCCAGCAGCTCCTTCCTGGCCAAGCAGTACTTC. Drawing the rest from reference TRBV7-9 and TRBJ2-7, the complete variable domain is DTGVSQNPRHKITKRGQNVTFRCDPISEHNRLYWYRQTLGQGPEFLTYFQNEAQLEKSRLLSDRFSAERPKGSFSTLEIQRTEQGDSAMYLCASSSFLAKQYFGPGTRLTVT.

This rearrangement joins TRBV9 to TRBJ2-3; D remains unclear. CDR1 and CDR2 (germline): SGDLS, YYNGEE. The CDR3 has 12 amino acids. The V gene lost 3 bases and the J gene lost 6 bases, with 8 bases spanning the gap. The DNA of the CDR3 is TGTGCCAGCAGCGCCCAAATCGATACGCAGTATTTT. Translating gives CASSAQIDTQYF.

The chain has TRBV7-2 and TRBJ2-7; no clear D. In germline, CDR1 is SGHTA, CDR2 FQGNSA. Trimming left V 5 bases short and J 6 bases short, with 20 bases between. The CDR3 length is 15 residues. This CDR3 is CASSAPGSAYTEQYF. DNA of the CDR3: TGTGCCAGCAGCGCCCCCGGGTCAGCCTACACCGAGCAGTACTTC.

The rearrangement links TRBV5-1 to TRBJ2-1; TRBD2 matches 7 bases. Looked up from germline, CDR1 is SGHRS and CDR2 is YFSETQ. The CDR3 consists of 14 residues. J lost 8 bases, V lost 0 bases, and 5 bases had no gene match. The chain's CDR3 is CASSLVAGADEQFF. In DNA, the CDR3 is TGCGCCAGCAGCTTGGTGGCGGGAGCCGATGAGCAGTTCTTC.

This clonotype was recorded once. The chain couples TRBV7-2 to TRBJ2-5; D possibly corresponds to TRBD2 (5 bases). Germline V gene sequence: CDR1 SGHTA, CDR2 FQGNSA. The length of the CDR3 is 16 residues. The ends were cut back, 2 bases at V and 5 bases at J, with 18 bases in the middle. CDR3 in DNA: TGTGCCAGCAGCTTAAACTCCCCTAGCCTTTCGGAGACCCAGTACTTC. It codes for CASSLNSPSLSETQYF. Supplemented by reference TRBV7-2 and TRBJ2-5, the full variable domain reads GAGVSQSPSNKVTEKGKDVELRCDPISGHTALYWYRQSLGQGLEFLIYFQGNSAPDKSGLPSDRFSAERTGGSVSTLTIQRTQQEDSAVYLCASSLNSPSLSETQYFGPGTRLLVL.

The V gene is TRBV7-9, the J gene TRBJ2-1, with TRBD2 identical over 7 bases. Unmatched junction bases numbered 0, after V lost 4 bases and J lost 0 bases. Germline V gives CDR1 SEHNR, CDR2 FQNEAQ (reference sequence). The CDR3 contains 14 residues. CDR3 loop: CASSWTSSYNEQFF. Here the CDR3 DNA reads TGTGCCAGCAGCTGGACTAGCTCCTACAATGAGCAGTTCTTC.

The gene calls are TRBV6-5 and TRBJ2-5; a weak D match, TRBD2 (6 bases). The length of the CDR3 is 15 residues. V lost 1 base and J lost 2, with 11 bases in between. Germline V CDR1 and CDR2: MNHEY, SVGAGI. The CDR3 DNA sequence: TGTGCCAGCAGTTACTGGGCGGGGAAGCAAGAGACCCAGTACTTC. It translates to CASSYWAGKQETQYF.

The chain has TRBV7-2 and TRBJ1-5; no definite D call. This CDR3 is 12 amino acids long. CDR1 is SGHTA, CDR2 FQGNSA, per germline. Trimming stripped 5 bases from V and 3 bases from J, with 5 bases between. The CDR3 DNA sequence: TGTGCCAGCAGCGCAGACAATCAGCCCCAGCATTTT. It yields the protein CASSADNQPQHF. The whole variable domain, filled in from reference TRBV7-2 and TRBJ1-5, reads GAGVSQSPSNKVTEKGKDVELRCDPISGHTALYWYRQSLGQGLEFLIYFQGNSAPDKSGLPSDRFSAERTGGSVSTLTIQRTQQEDSAVYLCASSADNQPQHFGDGTRLSIL.